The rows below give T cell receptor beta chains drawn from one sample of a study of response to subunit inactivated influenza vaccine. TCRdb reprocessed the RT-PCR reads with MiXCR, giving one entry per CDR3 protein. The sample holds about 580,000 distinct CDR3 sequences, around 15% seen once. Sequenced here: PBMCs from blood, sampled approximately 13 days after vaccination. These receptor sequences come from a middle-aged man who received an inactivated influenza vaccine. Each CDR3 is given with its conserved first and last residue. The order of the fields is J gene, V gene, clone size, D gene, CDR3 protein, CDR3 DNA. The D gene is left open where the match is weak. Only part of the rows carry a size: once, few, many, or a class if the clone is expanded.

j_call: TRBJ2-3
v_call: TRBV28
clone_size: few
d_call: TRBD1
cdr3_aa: CASTGRDRPRGDTQYF
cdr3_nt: TGTGCCAGCACCGGCCGGGACAGACCCCGCGGAGATACGCAGTATTTT

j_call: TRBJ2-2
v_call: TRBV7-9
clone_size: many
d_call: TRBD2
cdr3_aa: CASSFTSGGPNTGELFF
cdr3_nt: TGTGCCAGCAGCTTTACTAGCGGGGGACCGAACACCGGGGAGCTGTTTTTT

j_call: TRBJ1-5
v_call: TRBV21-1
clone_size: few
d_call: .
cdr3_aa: CATKDAARNQPQHF
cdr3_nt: TGTGCCACCAAAGACGCGGCGCGGAATCAGCCCCAGCATTTT

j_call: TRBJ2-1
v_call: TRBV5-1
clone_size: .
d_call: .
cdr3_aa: CASSLEAGPYNEQFF
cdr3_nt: TGCGCCAGCAGCCTCGAGGCGGGACCCTACAATGAGCAGTTCTTC

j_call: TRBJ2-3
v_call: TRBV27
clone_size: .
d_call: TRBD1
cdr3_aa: CASRRQGSDTQYF
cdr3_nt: TGTGCCAGCAGGAGACAGGGTTCAGATACGCAGTATTTT

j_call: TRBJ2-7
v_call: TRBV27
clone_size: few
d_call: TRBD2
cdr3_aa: CASSPGTSGGLYEQYF
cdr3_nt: TGTGCCAGCAGTCCAGGGACTAGCGGGGGGCTATACGAGCAGTACTTC

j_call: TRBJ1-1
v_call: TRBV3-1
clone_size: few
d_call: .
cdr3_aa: CASSQRVGNTEAFF
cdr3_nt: TGTGCCAGCAGCCAACGGGTCGGCAACACTGAAGCTTTCTTT

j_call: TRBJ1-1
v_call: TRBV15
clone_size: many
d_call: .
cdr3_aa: CATSRAPTNTEAFF
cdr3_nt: TGTGCCACCAGCAGAGCCCCCACCAACACTGAAGCTTTCTTT

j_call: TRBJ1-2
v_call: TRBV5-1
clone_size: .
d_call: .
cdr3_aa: CASSLIAEGYGYTF
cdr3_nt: TGCGCCAGCAGCTTAATTGCAGAAGGATATGGCTACACCTTC

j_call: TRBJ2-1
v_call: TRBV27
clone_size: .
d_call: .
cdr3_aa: CASSPYRTVLSYNEQFF
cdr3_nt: TGTGCCAGCAGTCCTTACCGGACAGTACTCTCCTACAATGAGCAGTTCTTC

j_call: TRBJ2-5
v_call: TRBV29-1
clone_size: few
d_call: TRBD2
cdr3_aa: CSVVSGTSGSFQETQYF
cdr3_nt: TGCAGCGTTGTAAGTGGGACTAGCGGCTCTTTTCAAGAGACCCAGTACTTC

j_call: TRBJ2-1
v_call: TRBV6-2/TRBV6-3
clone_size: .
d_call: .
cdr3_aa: CASSYPGTLIYNEQFF
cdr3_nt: TGTGCCAGCAGTTATCCGGGAACCCTTATCTACAATGAGCAGTTCTTC

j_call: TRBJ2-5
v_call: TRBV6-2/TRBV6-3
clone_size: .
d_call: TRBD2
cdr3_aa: CASSYRVMTSAEETQYF
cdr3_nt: TGTGCCAGCAGTTACAGGGTAATGACTAGCGCAGAGGAGACCCAGTACTTC

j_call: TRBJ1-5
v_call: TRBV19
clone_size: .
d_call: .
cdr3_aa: CASSIKPRQPQHF
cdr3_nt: TGTGCCAGTAGTATCAAGCCCCGGCAGCCCCAGCATTTT

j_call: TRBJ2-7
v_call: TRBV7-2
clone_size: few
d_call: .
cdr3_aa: CASSPVGYYEQYF
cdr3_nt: TGTGCCAGCAGCCCCGTTGGGTATTACGAGCAGTACTTC

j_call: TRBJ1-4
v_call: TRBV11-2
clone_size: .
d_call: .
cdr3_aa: CASSRGRGATTNEKLFF
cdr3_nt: TGTGCCAGCAGCCGGGGCAGGGGCGCGACAACTAATGAAAAACTGTTTTTT

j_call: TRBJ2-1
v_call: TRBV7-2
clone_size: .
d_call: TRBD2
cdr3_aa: CASSTTGTSGLNEQFF
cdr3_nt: TGTGCCAGCAGCACAACCGGGACTAGCGGCCTCAATGAGCAGTTCTTC

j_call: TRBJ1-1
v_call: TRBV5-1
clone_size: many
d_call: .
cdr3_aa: CASSLGGRNTEAFF
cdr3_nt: TGCGCCAGCAGCTTGGGCGGTAGGAACACTGAAGCTTTCTTT

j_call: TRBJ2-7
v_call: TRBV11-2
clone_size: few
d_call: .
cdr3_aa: CASSWSKGYEQYF
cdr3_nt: TGTGCCAGCAGCTGGTCTAAGGGGTACGAGCAGTACTTC

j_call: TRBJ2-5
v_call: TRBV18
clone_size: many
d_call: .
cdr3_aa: CASSPSAETQYF
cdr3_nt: TGTGCCAGCTCACCGTCGGCCGAGACCCAGTACTTC

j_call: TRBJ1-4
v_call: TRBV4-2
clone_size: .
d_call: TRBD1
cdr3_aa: CASSSPGQGSEKLFF
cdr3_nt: TGTGCCAGCAGCTCCCCGGGACAGGGGTCTGAAAAACTGTTTTTT

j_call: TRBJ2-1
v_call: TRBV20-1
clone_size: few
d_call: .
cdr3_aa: CAPAEASYNEQFF
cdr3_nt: TGCGCGCCGGCGGAGGCCTCCTACAATGAGCAGTTCTTC

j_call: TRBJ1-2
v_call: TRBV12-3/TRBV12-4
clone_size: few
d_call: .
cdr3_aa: CASSLGTSQNYGYTF
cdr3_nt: TGTGCCAGCAGTTTAGGGACATCCCAGAACTATGGCTACACCTTC

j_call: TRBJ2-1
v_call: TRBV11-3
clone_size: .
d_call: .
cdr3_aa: CASSLTGVRYNEQFF
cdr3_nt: TGTGCCAGCAGCTTAACGGGAGTTCGTTACAATGAGCAGTTCTTC

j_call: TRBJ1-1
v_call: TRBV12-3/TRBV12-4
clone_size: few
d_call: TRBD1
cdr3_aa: CASSLGGTARNTEAFF
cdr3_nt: TGTGCCAGCAGTTTAGGTGGGACAGCACGTAACACTGAAGCTTTCTTT

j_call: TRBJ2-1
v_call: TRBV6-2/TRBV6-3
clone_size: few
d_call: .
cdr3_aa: CASMVTGAAKEQFF
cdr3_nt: TGTGCCAGCATGGTTACGGGGGCGGCTAAGGAGCAGTTCTTC

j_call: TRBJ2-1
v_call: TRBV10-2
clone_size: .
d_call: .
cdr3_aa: CASSEPRGAYNEQFF
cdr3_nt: TGCGCCAGCAGTGAGCCCAGGGGGGCCTACAATGAGCAGTTCTTC

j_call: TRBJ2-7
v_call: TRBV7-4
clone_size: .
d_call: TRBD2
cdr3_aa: CASSARLAGVVYRPYEQYF
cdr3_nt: TGTGCCAGCAGCGCTAGACTAGCGGGAGTAGTATACCGCCCCTACGAGCAGTACTTC

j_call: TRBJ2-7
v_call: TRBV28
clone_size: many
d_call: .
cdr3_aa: CASSLAGDSYEQYF
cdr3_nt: TGTGCCAGCAGCCTTGCTGGAGACTCCTACGAGCAGTACTTC

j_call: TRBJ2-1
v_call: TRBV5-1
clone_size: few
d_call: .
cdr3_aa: CASSLANTGDEQFF
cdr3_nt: TGCGCCAGCAGCTTGGCAAACACGGGGGATGAGCAGTTCTTC

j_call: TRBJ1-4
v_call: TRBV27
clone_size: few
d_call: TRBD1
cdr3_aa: CASSLMGQTNEKLFF
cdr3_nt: TGTGCCAGCAGCCTAATGGGACAGACTAATGAAAAACTGTTTTTT

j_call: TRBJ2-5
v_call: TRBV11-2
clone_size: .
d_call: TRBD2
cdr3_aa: CASSPGYGTSEKETQYF
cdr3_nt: TGTGCCAGCAGTCCCGGGTATGGGACTAGCGAAAAAGAGACCCAGTACTTC

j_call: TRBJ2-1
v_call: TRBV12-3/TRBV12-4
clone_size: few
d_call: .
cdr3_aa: CASTPKGGSVIGEQFF
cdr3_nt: TGTGCCAGCACACCTAAAGGTGGTAGCGTAATAGGTGAGCAGTTCTTC

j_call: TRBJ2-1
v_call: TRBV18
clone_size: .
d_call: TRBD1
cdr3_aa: CASSPLLMDRVPNEQFF
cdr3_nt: TGTGCCAGCTCACCACTGCTCATGGACAGGGTCCCCAATGAGCAGTTCTTC

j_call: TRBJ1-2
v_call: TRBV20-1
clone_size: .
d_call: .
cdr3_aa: CSASEGANNYGYTF
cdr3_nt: TGCAGTGCTAGTGAGGGAGCGAATAACTATGGCTACACCTTC

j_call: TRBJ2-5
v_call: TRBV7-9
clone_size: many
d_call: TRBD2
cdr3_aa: CASSLAGAGVKETQYF
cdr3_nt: TGTGCCAGCAGCTTAGCTGGGGCGGGGGTTAAAGAGACCCAGTACTTC

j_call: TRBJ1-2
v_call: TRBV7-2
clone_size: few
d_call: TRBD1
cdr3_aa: CASSWTGGTLGYTF
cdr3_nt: TGTGCCAGCAGCTGGACAGGGGGAACTCTAGGCTACACCTTC

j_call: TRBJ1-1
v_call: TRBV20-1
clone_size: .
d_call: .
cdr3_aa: CSAPLNTEAFF
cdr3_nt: TGCAGTGCTCCCCTGAACACTGAAGCTTTCTTT

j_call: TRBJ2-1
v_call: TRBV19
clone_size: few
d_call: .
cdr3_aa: CASSIGPGPTSVFF
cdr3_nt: TGTGCCAGTAGTATTGGTCCAGGCCCTACTTCAGTGTTCTTC

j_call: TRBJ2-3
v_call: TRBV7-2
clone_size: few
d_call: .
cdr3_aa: CASSLVRVSADTQYF
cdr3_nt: TGTGCCAGCAGCTTAGTAAGGGTATCTGCAGATACGCAGTATTTT

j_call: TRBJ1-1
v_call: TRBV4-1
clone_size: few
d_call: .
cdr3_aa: CASSQSPTRGNTEAFF
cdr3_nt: TGCGCCAGCAGCCAATCTCCTACCAGGGGGAACACTGAAGCTTTCTTT

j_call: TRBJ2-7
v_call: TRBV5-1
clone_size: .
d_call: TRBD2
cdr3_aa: CASSSLTSYHEQYF
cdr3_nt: TGCGCCAGCAGCTCCTTGACTAGCTACCACGAGCAGTACTTC